The sequence of this T cell receptor (beta chain) was determined in a study of shared clonotypes between healthy human individuals. For the study at large: A couple of women and three men aged 18 to 49 made up the donors. Used for every donor were three CD4 naive, three CD4 memory, two CD8 naive and one CD8 memory plate.

The CDR3 runs 13 residues. The V gene lost 4 bases and the J gene lost 6 bases, with 9 bases spanning the gap. Per germline, CDR1 SGHVS and CDR2 FQNEAQ. Remarks on this clone: Its antigen is unknown.

Measured with immunoSEQ multiplex PCR; TCRdb has only the in-frame clones, and not every one. The sample has approximately 1,500,000 clones; 95% to 99% are singletons. Whole-study results and caveats: Unshared clonotypes carried lower generation probabilities than those common to all four donors. What rarefaction showed was incomplete sorted-subset sequencing despite large depth.

The sequence was collected from a man aged 30 to 39 in good health. The chain combines TRBV7-8 with TRBJ2-2; no reliable D call. The sequenced sample consisted of naive CD4+ T cells sorted from blood. Noted subset: CD45RA+ positively selected. The CDR3 sequence: CASSSGRPGELFF. CDR3 DNA: TGTGCCAGCAGCTCCGGACGGCCCGGGGAGCTGTTTTTT. Using reference TRBV7-8 and TRBJ2-2 for the parts outside the CDR3, the full variable domain is GAGVSQSPRYKVAKRGQDVALRCDPISGHVSLFWYQQALGQGPEFLTYFQNEAQLDKSGLPSDRFFAERPEGSVSTLKIQRTQQEDSAVYLCASSSGRPGELFFGEGSRLTVL.